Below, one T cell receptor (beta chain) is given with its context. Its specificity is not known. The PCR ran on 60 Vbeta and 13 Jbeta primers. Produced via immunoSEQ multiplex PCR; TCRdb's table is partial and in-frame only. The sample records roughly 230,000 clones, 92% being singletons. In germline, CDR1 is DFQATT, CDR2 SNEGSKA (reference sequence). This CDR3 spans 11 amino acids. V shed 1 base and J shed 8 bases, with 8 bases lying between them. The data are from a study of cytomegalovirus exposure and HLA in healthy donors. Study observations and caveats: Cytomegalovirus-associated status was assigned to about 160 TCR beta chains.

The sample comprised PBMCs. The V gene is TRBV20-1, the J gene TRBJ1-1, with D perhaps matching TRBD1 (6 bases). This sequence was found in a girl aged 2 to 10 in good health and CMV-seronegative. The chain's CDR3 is CSARVQGEAFF. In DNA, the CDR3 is TGCAGTGCTAGAGTCCAGGGGGAAGCTTTCTTT.